What follows are 12 T cell receptor beta chains derived from one specimen sequenced in a study of T cells in Graves' hyperthyroidism and ophthalmopathy (dated by TCRdb to the late 2010s). Libraries came from multiplex PCR. The reads were generated on an Illumina HiSeq 2000. The TCR beta CDR3 regions were amplified from the RNA transcripts. A first-round RT-PCR of the TCR CDR3 used the HTBI primer set with the Qiagen OneStep RT-PCR kit. TCRdb reworked the public reads: Q25 trimming with fastp, MiXCR clone assembly, productive beta chains retained. One record per CDR3 amino acid sequence lists the most common genes and DNA. The sample has 500,000 to 800,000 distinct CDR3 sequences on record, less than 45% of them singletons. Approximately 7.2% of the sample is in the top ten clones. Material for sequencing was peripheral blood or thyroid tissue (not recorded which). The receptor set was obtained from an adult man with Graves' disease, either hyperthyroidism or ophthalmopathy (not recorded which).

This chain links TRBV5-2 with TRBJ2-5; the D call in the table, TRBD2, was not verified against the DNA. TRBV5-2 counts as a pseudogene. This CDR3 region has 16 residues. This CDR3 is CASNAGLAGGPETQYF. In nucleotides, the CDR3 is TGTGCCAGCAACGCCGGACTAGCGGGAGGGCCTGAGACCCAGTACTTC.

Points on this clonotype: The junction departs from germline at one end; a sequencing error may be responsible. The chain employs TRBV7-8 and TRBJ2-7; 9 nucleotides align to TRBD2. CDR3 size: 18 residues. Germline V lookup: CDR1 SGHVS, CDR2 FQNEAQ. The CDR3 nucleotides are TGTGCCAGCAGATTAGGCCGCGGTCCAGCGGGAGGACAATTCGAGCAGTACTTC. Its protein product is CASRLGRGPAGGQFEQYF.

The V call is TRBV29-1, the J call TRBJ2-7; 9 bases align to TRBD2. There are 13 residues in the CDR3. Germline lookup yields CDR1 SQVTM and CDR2 ANQGSEA. Losses at the gene ends were 8 bases for V and 3 bases for J; bases not matched to a gene: 8. The DNA of the CDR3 is TGCAGCAGTGAAGGACTAGCGAGCTACGAGCAGTACTTC. Amino acids: CSSEGLASYEQYF.

In the case of this clonotype: One end of the junction varies from germline; a read error may be responsible. This CDR3 reads CASSGDGLSTEAFF. CDR3 nucleotide sequence: TGCGCCAGCAGCGGGGACGGACTGAGCACTGAAGCTTTCTTT. The chain joins TRBV11-1 to TRBJ1-1; possibly TRBD1 for D (5 bases). Germline lookup yields CDR1 SGHAT and CDR2 FQDESV (reference sequence). This CDR3 contains 14 residues.

The chain joins TRBV7-9 to TRBJ2-6; 11 nucleotides line up with TRBD1. CDR3 size: 18 residues. The germline V gene has CDR1 SEHNR and CDR2 FQNEAQ (reference sequence). The ends lost 5 bases at V and 4 bases at J; junction bases unmatched: 10. Written as DNA, the CDR3 is TGTGCCAGCAGCCCGAGCGGGACAGGGGGAACCGGGGCCAACGTCCTGACTTTC. It is translated as CASSPSGTGGTGANVLTF.

V and J are TRBV12-3 or TRBV12-4 and TRBJ1-4, with unresolved D. V lost 3 bases to trimming and J lost 8 bases, with 13 bases between them. This CDR3 comprises 14 residues. CDR3: CASSFRGIGEKLFF. Here the CDR3 DNA reads TGTGCCAGCAGTTTTCGGGGTATTGGGGAAAAACTGTTTTTT.

This clonotype was detected many times. The chain joins TRBV7-9 to TRBJ2-7, with TRBD1 matching 12 bases. The junction had 4 bases not matched to a gene; V was cut back by 5 bases and J by 2 bases. The CDR3 consists of 15 residues. Germline CDR1 is SEHNR and CDR2 is FQNEAQ (reference sequence). The CDR3 region has the DNA TGTGCCAGCAGCGCGGGACAGGGGGCGACCTACGAGCAGTACTTC. Its protein product is CASSAGQGATYEQYF.

In regard to this clonotype: The junction and the germline gene differ at one end; a read error may be behind it. The rearrangement uses TRBV15 and TRBJ2-5; D might be TRBD1 (7 bases). The CDR3 spans 15 residues. Germline CDR1 is LNHNV and CDR2 is YYDKDF (reference sequence). The DNA of the CDR3 is TGTGCCACCAGCAGAACAGGGGAGGCACACGCTGGCCTGCACTTC. Translation: CATSRTGEAHAGLHF.

This clonotype occurred a few times. V is TRBV2 and J is TRBJ2-7, with D perhaps matching TRBD2 (7 bases). Germline V CDR1 and CDR2: SNHLY, FYNNEI. The CDR3 spans 15 residues. V gave up 6 bases and J gave up 3 bases, with 18 bases separating them. The CDR3 sequence is CASSQDWGGGYEQYF. As DNA, the CDR3 is TGTGCCAGCAGCCAAGACTGGGGAGGGGGCTACGAGCAGTACTTC. Full variable domain (outside the CDR3, taken from reference TRBV2 and TRBJ2-7): EPEVTQTPSHQVTQMGQEVILRCVPISNHLYFYWYRQILGQKVEFLVSFYNNEISEKSEIFDDQFSVERPDGSNFTLKIRSTKLEDSAMYFCASSQDWGGGYEQYFGPGTRLTVT.

The chain carries TRBV5-5 and TRBJ1-6, with a possible D match to TRBD1 (5 bases). With 5 bases removed from V and 12 bases from J, the gap between germline ends came to 12 bases. Germline CDR1 is SGHKS and CDR2 is YYEKEE (reference sequence). The CDR3 totals 12 residues. CDR3 residues: CASRQRGGPLHF. The CDR3 region has the DNA TGTGCCAGCAGGCAACGGGGCGGACCCCTCCACTTT. Supplemented by reference TRBV5-5 and TRBJ1-6, the full variable domain reads DAGVTQSPTHLIKTRGQQVTLRCSPISGHKSVSWYQQVLGQGPQFIFQYYEKEERGRGNFPDRFSARQFPNYSSELNVNALLLGDSALYLCASRQRGGPLHFGNGTRLTVT.

In its sample, this clonotype was seen a few times. The rearrangement links TRBV7-6 to TRBJ2-7; TRBD2 might be the D (5 bases). Trimming took off 6 bases at V and 2 bases at J, with 14 bases between the two ends. Germline-derived CDR1 and CDR2 are SGHVS and FNYEAQ. CDR3 size: 14 residues. The CDR3 spells CASSFSHGAYEQYF. The CDR3 region has the DNA TGTGCCAGCAGTTTCTCACACGGGGCCTACGAGCAGTACTTC.

The V call is TRBV11-2, the J call TRBJ2-2; D is perhaps TRBD1 or TRBD2 (5 bases each). Trimming cost V 4 bases and J 3 bases, with 12 bases left between them. The CDR3 contains 15 residues. Germline V lookup: CDR1 SGHAT, CDR2 FQNNGV. CDR3 DNA sequence: TGTGCCAGCAGCTCCGGGACGGACCACACCGGGGAGCTGTTTTTT. As protein: CASSSGTDHTGELFF.